The clone carrying this T cell receptor (beta chain) was detected only a few times. The antigen is unknown. The entry originates in a study of blood T cells in healthy people across ages. Study-level points and caveats: Observed TCR beta diversity per million T cells went down as age went up. This fall followed a roughly linear course with age. Among long-lived donors, naive CD4+ cells were more numerous and diversity higher than in aged donors.

Sample-barcoded 5' priming and a J-beta primer mix drove a second PCR of about 6 to 12 cycles. Unique molecular identifiers of 12 random nucleotides labeled each cDNA. TCRdb processed the 5' RACE reads anew with MiXCR; each CDR3 protein has one entry. Of almost 1 million distinct CDR3 sequences listed, 45% to 60% are singletons. CDR1 is DFQATT, CDR2 SNEGSKA, per germline (reference sequence). This CDR3 is built from 15 residues. Deletions cut 0 bases from V and 6 bases from J, with 15 bases between. The V and J genes are TRBV20-1 and TRBJ2-1, with D tentatively TRBD2 (6 bases). Sequencing was carried out using blood. The sequence derives from a woman aged 55-70 years in good health. CDR3 bases: TGCAGTGCTAGAGATGTTTTGACTAGGGTCAATGAGCAGTTCTTC. The encoded protein is CSARDVLTRVNEQFF.